This T cell receptor (beta chain) was identified during a study of T cell responses to AZD1222 COVID-19 vaccine. Profiled with immunoSEQ multiplex PCR; TCRdb holds only in-frame clones, not every one. The repertoire has about 170,000 clones, more than 80% of them found once; the top ten carry roughly 3.8%. Germline values: CDR1 SGHTA, CDR2 FQGNSA. This CDR3 has 16 residues. V lost 1 base to trimming and J lost 5 bases, with 17 bases between them. This clonotype was obtained from an adult in good health. Sample: peripheral blood, taken on day 0 of AZD1222 vaccination. The rearrangement joins TRBV7-2 to TRBJ1-2, with D unclear. CDR3 DNA: TGTGCCAGCAGCTTAGACGCGACCTCTGGCACATATGGCTACACCTTC. Translating it yields CASSLDATSGTYGYTF.